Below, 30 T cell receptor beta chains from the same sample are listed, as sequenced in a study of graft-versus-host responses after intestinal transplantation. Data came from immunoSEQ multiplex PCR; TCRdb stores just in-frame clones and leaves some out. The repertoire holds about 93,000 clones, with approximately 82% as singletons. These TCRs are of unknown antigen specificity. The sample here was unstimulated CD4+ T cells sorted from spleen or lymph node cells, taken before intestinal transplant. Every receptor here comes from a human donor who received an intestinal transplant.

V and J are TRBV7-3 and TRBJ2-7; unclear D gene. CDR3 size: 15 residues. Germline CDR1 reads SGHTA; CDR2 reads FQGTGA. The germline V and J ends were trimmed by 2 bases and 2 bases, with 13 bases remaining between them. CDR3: CASSLGPERPYEQYF. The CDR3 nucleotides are TGTGCCAGCAGCTTAGGGCCGGAAAGACCCTACGAGCAGTACTTC.

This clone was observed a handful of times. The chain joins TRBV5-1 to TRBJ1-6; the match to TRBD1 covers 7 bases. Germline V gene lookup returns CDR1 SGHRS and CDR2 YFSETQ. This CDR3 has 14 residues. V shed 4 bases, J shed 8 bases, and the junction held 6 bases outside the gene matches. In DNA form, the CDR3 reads TGCGCCAGCAGCCCCACAGGGGTTGATTCACCCCTCCACTTT. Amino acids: CASSPTGVDSPLHF.

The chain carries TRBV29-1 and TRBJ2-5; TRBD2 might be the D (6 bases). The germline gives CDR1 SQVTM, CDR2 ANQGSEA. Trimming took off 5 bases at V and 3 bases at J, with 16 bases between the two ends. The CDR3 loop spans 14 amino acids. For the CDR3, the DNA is TGCAGCGTTTTCGGCTCCCCGGGGGAAGAGACCCAGTACTTC. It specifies CSVFGSPGEETQYF.

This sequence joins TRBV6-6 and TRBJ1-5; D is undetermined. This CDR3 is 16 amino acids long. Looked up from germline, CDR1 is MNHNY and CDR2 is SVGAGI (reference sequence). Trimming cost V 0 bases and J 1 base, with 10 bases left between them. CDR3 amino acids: CASSYSSLVSNQPQHF. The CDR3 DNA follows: TGTGCCAGCAGTTACTCGAGCCTTGTAAGCAATCAGCCCCAGCATTTT.

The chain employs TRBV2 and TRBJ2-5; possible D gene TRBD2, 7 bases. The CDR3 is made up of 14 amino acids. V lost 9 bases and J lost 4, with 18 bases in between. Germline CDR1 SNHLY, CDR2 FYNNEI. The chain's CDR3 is CASYRGGAVETQYF. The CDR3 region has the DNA TGTGCCAGTTACCGAGGGGGGGCCGTAGAGACCCAGTACTTC. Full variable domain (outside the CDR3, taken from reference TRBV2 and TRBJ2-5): EPEVTQTPSHQVTQMGQEVILRCVPISNHLYFYWYRQILGQKVEFLVSFYNNEISEKSEIFDDQFSVERPDGSNFTLKIRSTKLEDSAMYFCASYRGGAVETQYFGPGTRLLVL.

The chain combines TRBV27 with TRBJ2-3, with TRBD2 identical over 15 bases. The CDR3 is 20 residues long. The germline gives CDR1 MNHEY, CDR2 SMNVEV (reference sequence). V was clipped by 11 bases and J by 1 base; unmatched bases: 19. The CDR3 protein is CASKGRVGTSGRYGTDTQYF. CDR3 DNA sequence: TGTGCCTCAAAAGGGAGGGTCGGGACTAGCGGGAGGTATGGCACAGATACGCAGTATTTT.

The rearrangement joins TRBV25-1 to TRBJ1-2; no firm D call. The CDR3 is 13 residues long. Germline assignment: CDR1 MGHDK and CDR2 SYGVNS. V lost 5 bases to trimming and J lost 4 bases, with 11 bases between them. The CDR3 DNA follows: TGTGCCAGCAGTTCACTGTCAAGCTATGGCTACACCTTC. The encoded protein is CASSSLSSYGYTF.

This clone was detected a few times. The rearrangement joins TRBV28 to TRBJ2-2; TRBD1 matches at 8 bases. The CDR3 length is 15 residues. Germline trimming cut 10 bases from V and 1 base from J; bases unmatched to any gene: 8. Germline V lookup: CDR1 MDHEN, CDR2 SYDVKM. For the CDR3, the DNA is TGTGCCACGACTGCAGGGGGCGGGAACACCGGGGAGCTGTTTTTT. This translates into CATTAGGGNTGELFF.

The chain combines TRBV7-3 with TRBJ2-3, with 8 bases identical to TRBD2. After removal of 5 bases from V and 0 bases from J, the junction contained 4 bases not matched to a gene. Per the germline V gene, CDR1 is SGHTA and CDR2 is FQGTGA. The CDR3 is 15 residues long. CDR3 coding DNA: TGTGCCAGCAGCCGTAGCGGGATCAGCACAGATACGCAGTATTTT. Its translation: CASSRSGISTDTQYF.

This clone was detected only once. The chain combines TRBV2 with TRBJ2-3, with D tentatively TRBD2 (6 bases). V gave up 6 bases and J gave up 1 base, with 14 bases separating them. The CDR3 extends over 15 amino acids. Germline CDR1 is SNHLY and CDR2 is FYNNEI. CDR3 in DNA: TGTGCCAGCAGCTATTGGGGGGAGGGCACAGATACGCAGTATTTT. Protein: CASSYWGEGTDTQYF.

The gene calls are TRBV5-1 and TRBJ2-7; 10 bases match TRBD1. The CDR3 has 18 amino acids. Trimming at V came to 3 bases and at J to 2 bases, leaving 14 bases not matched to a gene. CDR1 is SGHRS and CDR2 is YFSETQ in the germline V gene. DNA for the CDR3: TGCGCCAGCAGCTCGGGTCCGGGACAGGGGTCCTCTCCCTACGAGCAGTACTTC. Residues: CASSSGPGQGSSPYEQYF. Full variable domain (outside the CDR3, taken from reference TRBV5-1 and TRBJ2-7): KAGVTQTPRYLIKTRGQQVTLSCSPISGHRSVSWYQQTPGQGLQFLFEYFSETQRNKGNFPGRFSGRQFSNSRSEMNVSTLELGDSALYLCASSSGPGQGSSPYEQYFGPGTRLTVT.

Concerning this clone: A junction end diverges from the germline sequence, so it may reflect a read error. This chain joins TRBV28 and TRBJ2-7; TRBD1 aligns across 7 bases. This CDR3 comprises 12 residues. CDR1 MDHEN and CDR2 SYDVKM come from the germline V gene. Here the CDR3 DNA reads TGTGCCAGCAGTTTACGACAGGACAGGATAAACTTC. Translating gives CASSLRQDRINF.

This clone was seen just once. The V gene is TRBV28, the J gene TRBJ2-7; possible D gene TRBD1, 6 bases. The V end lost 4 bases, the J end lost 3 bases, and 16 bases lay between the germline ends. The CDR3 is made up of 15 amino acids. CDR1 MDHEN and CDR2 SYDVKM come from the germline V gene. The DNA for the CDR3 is TGTGCCAGCAGTTGGACCGCTATGGGACACTACGAGCAGTACTTC. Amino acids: CASSWTAMGHYEQYF.

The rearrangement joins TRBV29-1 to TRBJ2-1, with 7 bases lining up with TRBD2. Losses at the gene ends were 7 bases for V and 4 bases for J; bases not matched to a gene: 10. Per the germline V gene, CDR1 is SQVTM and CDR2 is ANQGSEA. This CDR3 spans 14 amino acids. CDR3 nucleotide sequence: TGCAGCGGGGGGGAATCCGGGAGGTACAATGAGCAGTTCTTC. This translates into CSGGESGRYNEQFF.

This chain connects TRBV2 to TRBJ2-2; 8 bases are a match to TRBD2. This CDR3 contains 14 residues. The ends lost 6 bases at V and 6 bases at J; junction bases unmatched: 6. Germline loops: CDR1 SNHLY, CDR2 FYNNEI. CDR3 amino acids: CASSLGLASGELFF. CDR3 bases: TGTGCCAGCAGCCTAGGACTAGCCTCCGGGGAGCTGTTTTTT.

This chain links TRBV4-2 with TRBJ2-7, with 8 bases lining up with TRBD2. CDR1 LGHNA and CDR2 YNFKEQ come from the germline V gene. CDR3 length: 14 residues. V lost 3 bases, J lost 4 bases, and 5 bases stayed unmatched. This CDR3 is CASSQGGGGYEQYF. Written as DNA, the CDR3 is TGTGCCAGCAGCCAGGGAGGCGGGGGGTACGAGCAGTACTTC.

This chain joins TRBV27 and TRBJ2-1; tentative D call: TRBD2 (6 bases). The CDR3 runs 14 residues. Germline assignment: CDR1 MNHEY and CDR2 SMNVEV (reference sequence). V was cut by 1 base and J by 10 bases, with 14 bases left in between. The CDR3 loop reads CASSLWGSRGEQFF. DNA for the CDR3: TGTGCCAGCAGTTTATGGGGCTCCCGGGGGGAGCAGTTCTTC.

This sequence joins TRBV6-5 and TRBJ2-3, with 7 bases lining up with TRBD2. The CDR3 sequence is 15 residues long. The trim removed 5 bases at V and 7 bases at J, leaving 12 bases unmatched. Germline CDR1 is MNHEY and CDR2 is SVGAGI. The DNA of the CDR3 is TGTGCCAGCAGTATGAGCGGGGACCGCACGTATACGCAGTATTTT. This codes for CASSMSGDRTYTQYF.

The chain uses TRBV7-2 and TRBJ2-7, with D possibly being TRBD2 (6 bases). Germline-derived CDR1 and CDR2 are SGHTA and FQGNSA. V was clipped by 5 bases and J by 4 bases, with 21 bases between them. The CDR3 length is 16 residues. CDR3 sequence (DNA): TGTGCCAGCAGCACCACCGGGGCGGGAATTGGATACGAGCAGTACTTC. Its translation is CASSTTGAGIGYEQYF.

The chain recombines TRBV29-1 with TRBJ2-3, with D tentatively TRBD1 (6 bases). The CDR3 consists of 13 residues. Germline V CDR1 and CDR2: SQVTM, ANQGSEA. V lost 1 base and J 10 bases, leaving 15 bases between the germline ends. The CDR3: CSVEVSQGQAQYF. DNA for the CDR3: TGCAGCGTTGAAGTGTCCCAGGGGCAGGCGCAGTATTTT.

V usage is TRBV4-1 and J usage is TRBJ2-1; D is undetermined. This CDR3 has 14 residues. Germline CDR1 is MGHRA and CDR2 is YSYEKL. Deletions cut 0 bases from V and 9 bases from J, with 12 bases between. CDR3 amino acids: CASSQDYGRGEQFF. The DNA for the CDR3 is TGCGCCAGCAGCCAAGATTATGGCAGAGGTGAGCAGTTCTTC.

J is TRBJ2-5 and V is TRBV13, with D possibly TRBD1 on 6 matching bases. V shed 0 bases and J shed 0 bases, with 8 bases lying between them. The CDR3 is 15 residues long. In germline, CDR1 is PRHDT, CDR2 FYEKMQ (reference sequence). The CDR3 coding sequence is TGTGCCAGCAGCTTAGGCGGGACATACCAAGAGACCCAGTACTTC. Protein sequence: CASSLGGTYQETQYF.

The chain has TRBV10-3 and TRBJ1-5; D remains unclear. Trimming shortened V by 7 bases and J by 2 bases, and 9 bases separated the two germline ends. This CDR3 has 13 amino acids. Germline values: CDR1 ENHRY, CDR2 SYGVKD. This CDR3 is CAIKSDGNQPQHF. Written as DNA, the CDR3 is TGTGCCATCAAAAGCGACGGCAATCAGCCCCAGCATTTT.

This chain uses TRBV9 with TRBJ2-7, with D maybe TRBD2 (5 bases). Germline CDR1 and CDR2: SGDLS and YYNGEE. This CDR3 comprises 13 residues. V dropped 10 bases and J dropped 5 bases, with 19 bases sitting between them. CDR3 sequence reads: CAGVLDSENEQYF. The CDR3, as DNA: TGTGCCGGCGTCCTGGACTCGGAAAACGAGCAGTACTTC.

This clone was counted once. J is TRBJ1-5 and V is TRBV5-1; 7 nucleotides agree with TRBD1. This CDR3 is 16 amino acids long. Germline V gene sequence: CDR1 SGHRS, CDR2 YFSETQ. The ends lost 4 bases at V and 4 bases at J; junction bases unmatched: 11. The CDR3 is CASSGEMGQKNQPQHF. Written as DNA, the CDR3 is TGCGCCAGCAGCGGTGAAATGGGACAGAAAAATCAGCCCCAGCATTTT.

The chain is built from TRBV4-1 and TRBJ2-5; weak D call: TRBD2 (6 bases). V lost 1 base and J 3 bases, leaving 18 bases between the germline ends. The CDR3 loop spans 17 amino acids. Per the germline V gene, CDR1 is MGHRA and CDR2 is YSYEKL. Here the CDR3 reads CASSQGPAGTSKETQYF. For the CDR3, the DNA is TGCGCCAGCAGCCAAGGGCCAGCCGGGACTTCGAAAGAGACCCAGTACTTC.

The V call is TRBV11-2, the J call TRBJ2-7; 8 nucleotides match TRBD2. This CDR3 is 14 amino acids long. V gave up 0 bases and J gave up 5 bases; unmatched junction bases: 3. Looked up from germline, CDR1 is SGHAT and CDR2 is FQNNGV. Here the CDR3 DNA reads TGTGCCAGCAGCTTAGACGGGAGGGGTAACGAGCAGTACTTC. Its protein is CASSLDGRGNEQYF. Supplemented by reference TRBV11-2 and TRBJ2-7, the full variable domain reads EAGVAQSPRYKIIEKRQSVAFWCNPISGHATLYWYQQILGQGPKLLIQFQNNGVVDDSQLPKDRFSAERLKGVDSTLKIQPAKLEDSAVYLCASSLDGRGNEQYFGPGTRLTVT.

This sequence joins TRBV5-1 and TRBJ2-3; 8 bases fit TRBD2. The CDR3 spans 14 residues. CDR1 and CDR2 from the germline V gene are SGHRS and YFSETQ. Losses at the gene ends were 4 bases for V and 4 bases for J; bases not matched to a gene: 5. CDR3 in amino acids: CASSVGTSADTQYF. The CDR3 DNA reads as TGCGCCAGCAGCGTCGGGACTAGTGCAGATACGCAGTATTTT.

CDR3 loop: CARAPVKRTYEQYF. The CDR3 region has the DNA TGCGCCAGAGCCCCGGTAAAAAGAACCTACGAGCAGTACTTC. V usage is TRBV10-1 and J usage is TRBJ2-7, with no clear D. V lost 9 bases, J lost 2 bases, and 17 bases lay in between. The CDR3 consists of 14 residues. Germline values: CDR1 WNHNN, CDR2 SYGVQD (reference sequence).

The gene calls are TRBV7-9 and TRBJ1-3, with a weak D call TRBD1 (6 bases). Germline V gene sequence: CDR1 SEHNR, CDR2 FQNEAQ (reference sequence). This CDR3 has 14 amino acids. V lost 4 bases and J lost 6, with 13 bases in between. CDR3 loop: CASSSEGEPNTIYF. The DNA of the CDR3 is TGTGCCAGCAGCTCCGAGGGGGAACCAAACACCATATATTTT.